The clone carrying this TCR beta chain was seen a handful of times. Its antigen is not known. Germline assignment: CDR1 WSHSY and CDR2 SAAADI. The ends were cut back, 6 bases at V and 3 bases at J, with 9 bases in the middle. The CDR3 spans 12 residues. These data belong to a study of identical twins. Study-level points and caveats: Among out-of-frame alpha sequences shared by twins, low generation probability occurred in excess.

Template switching added a universal primer binding site, and final cDNA carried unique molecular identifiers. TCRdb reprocessed the 5' RACE reads with MiXCR, giving one entry per CDR3 protein. The data hold over 200,000 distinct CDR3 sequences, with approximately 10% observed a single time. Sequencing used memory T cells sorted from blood. The TCR sequence derives from a man in his fifties in good health. The rearrangement uses TRBV10-2 and TRBJ2-7, with a possible D match to TRBD1 (6 bases). CDR3 sequence (DNA): TGCGCCAGCAGCCAACAGGGCTACGAGCAGTACTTC. Amino acids: CASSQQGYEQYF.